One and the same sample provided the 9 T cell receptor beta chains below, sequenced in a study of neurological immune-mediated disorders (dated by TCRdb to the late 2010s). The library relied on 5' RACE. Sequenced on an Illumina HiSeq 2500. TCRdb passed the public sequencing reads through fastp at Q25 and MiXCR, retaining productive beta sequences. Rows merge per CDR3 protein into single entries with the most common DNA and genes. The sample profile shows roughly 48,000 distinct CDR3 sequences; about an eighth of them were found once. The leading ten clones occupy 4.5% of the sample. The intended sense of this specimen's time point label: longitudinal time-point 2. Sequenced: PBMCs. Receptor source: a male donor with HTLV-1-associated myelopathy (HAM/TSP).

This clonotype was counted at least ten times. The chain carries TRBV7-3 and TRBJ2-2; D is uncertain. There are 15 residues in the CDR3. The germline V and J ends were trimmed by 1 base and 2 bases, with 8 bases remaining between them. Germline loops: CDR1 SGHTA, CDR2 FQGTGA. The CDR3 is CASSLMASNTGELFF. In nucleotides, the CDR3 is TGTGCCAGCAGCTTAATGGCGAGTAACACCGGGGAGCTGTTTTTT.

This clonotype was counted many times. This rearrangement joins TRBV7-9 to TRBJ2-5; D unresolved. Trimming pared 4 bases from V and 2 bases from J, leaving 11 bases between. This CDR3 has 14 residues. Germline loops: CDR1 SEHNR, CDR2 FQNEAQ (reference sequence). The CDR3 DNA reads as TGTGCCAGCAGCTCGACAAGGGAACAAGAGACCCAGTACTTC. It is translated as CASSSTREQETQYF. The variable domain in full, completed from reference TRBV7-9 and TRBJ2-5, reads DTGVSQNPRHKITKRGQNVTFRCDPISEHNRLYWYRQTLGQGPEFLTYFQNEAQLEKSRLLSDRFSAERPKGSFSTLEIQRTEQGDSAMYLCASSSTREQETQYFGPGTRLLVL.

The chain combines TRBV6-2 or TRBV6-3 with TRBJ1-1; D call uncertain. CDR3 length equals 12 residues. CDR1 MNHEY and CDR2 SVGEGT come from the germline V gene. V lost 0 bases and J lost 3, with 2 bases in between. The chain's CDR3 is CASSYSDTEAFF. As DNA, the CDR3 is TGTGCCAGCAGTTACTCGGACACTGAAGCTTTCTTT.

This clonotype was counted many times. The CDR3 protein is CASSLQVPYGYTF. The CDR3 region has the DNA TGTGCCAGCAGCTTACAGGTTCCCTATGGCTACACCTTC. The V and J genes are TRBV7-9 and TRBJ1-2; D ambiguous. V dropped 2 bases and J dropped 4 bases, with 8 bases sitting between them. Germline loops: CDR1 SEHNR, CDR2 FQNEAQ (reference sequence). This CDR3 is built from 13 residues.

This clonotype was recorded at least ten times. CDR3 coding DNA: TGTGCCAGCAGCCAGAGGGGTCCCTACAATGAGCAGTTCTTC. Its translation is CASSQRGPYNEQFF. The genes are TRBV7-8 and TRBJ2-1; D may correspond to TRBD1 or TRBD2 (5 bases each). Germline values: CDR1 SGHVS, CDR2 FQNEAQ. Trimming stripped 5 bases from V and 2 bases from J, with 10 bases between. The CDR3 contains 14 residues.

This clonotype was seen ten or more times. The V gene is TRBV20-1, the J gene TRBJ1-2, with 8 bases matching TRBD1. Germline loops: CDR1 DFQATT, CDR2 SNEGSKA (reference sequence). The CDR3 loop spans 14 amino acids. J was trimmed by 4 bases and V by 0 bases; bases with no gene match: 4. CDR3 sequence (DNA): TGCAGTGCTAGAGAGGACAGGGTGGTCTATGGCTACACCTTC. Protein: CSAREDRVVYGYTF.

Only a few counts were recorded for this clonotype. The gene calls are TRBV11-2 and TRBJ2-1, with TRBD1 as a possible D gene (6 bases). Per the germline V gene, CDR1 is SGHAT and CDR2 is FQNNGV. V was shortened by 1 base and J by 1 base, with 14 bases between the two germline ends. This CDR3 has 17 amino acids. The CDR3 DNA follows: TGTGCCAGCAGCTTAGTACCGCCAGGGACATCCTACAATGAGCAGTTCTTC. Amino acids: CASSLVPPGTSYNEQFF.

This clonotype came up many times. V and J are TRBV28 and TRBJ1-1; D ambiguous. Germline CDR1 and CDR2: MDHEN and SYDVKM. The length of the CDR3 is 11 residues. The V gene lost 1 base and the J gene lost 7 bases, with 4 bases spanning the gap. The CDR3 DNA sequence: TGTGCCAGCAGTTTATATAGTGAAGCTTTCTTT. This codes for CASSLYSEAFF. The full variable domain, completed using reference TRBV28 and TRBJ1-1, is DVKVTQSSRYLVKRTGEKVFLECVQDMDHENMFWYRQDPGLGLRLIYFSYDVKMKEKGDIPEGYSVSREKKERFSLILESASTNQTSMYLCASSLYSEAFFGQGTRLTVV.

This clonotype was detected ten times or more. V usage is TRBV5-1 and J usage is TRBJ2-3; unclear D gene. CDR1 SGHRS and CDR2 YFSETQ come from the germline V gene. The V gene lost 1 base and the J gene lost 4 bases, with 16 bases spanning the gap. The CDR3 loop spans 16 amino acids. This chain's CDR3 is CASSLRTLDPADTQYF. The CDR3 coding sequence is TGCGCCAGCAGCTTGAGGACCCTAGACCCAGCAGATACGCAGTATTTT.